The text below deals with one TCR beta chain. The antigen is not known. Assay used: immunoSEQ multiplex PCR; TCRdb lists only in-frame clones, some missing. This sample has some 29,000 clones, with around 80% found just once. V was pared by 2 bases and J by 7 bases, with 15 bases between. This CDR3 has 15 residues. Germline V gene lookup returns CDR1 MNHNS and CDR2 SASEGT. These data belong to a study of neoadjuvant nivolumab and ipilimumab in lung cancer. Study information: The combination arm added day-1 ipilimumab 1 mg/kg to nivolumab 3 mg/kg on days 1, 15, 29.

Study-level results: Only two of four nivolumab-treated tumors gained richness and clonality by surgery. Higher pretherapy blood TCR richness went with higher resected-tumor richness.

The chain employs TRBV6-1 and TRBJ1-5, with TRBD1 as a possible D gene (6 bases). Here the sequenced sample was tumor tissue, taken after neoadjuvant nivolumab, alone or with ipilimumab, at or shortly before surgery. This sequence was found in an adult with non-small cell lung cancer. Here the CDR3 DNA reads TGTGCCAGCAGTGAAAGGGACTTAAGGGGGCAGCCCCAGCATTTT. Encoded protein: CASSERDLRGQPQHF.